The present entry profiles one T cell receptor (beta chain) with its context. Its antigen is not identified. In making TCR cDNA, 5'RACE template switching added a universal primer site and UMIs to it. TCRdb used MiXCR to reprocess the 5' RACE reads, holding one entry per CDR3 protein. The data show about 320,000 distinct CDR3 sequences, about 10% seen once. The sample comes from a study of T cells after yellow fever vaccination. Study conclusions and caveats: The bulk population could contribute abundant contaminating clonotypes to FACS-sorted repertoires.

J gave up 0 bases and V 8 bases, and 6 bases lay outside the gene matches. The CDR3 has 15 residues. Germline V gene data show CDR1 as SNHLY and CDR2 as FYNNEI. This TCR was recovered from a man aged 18-30 years who received the YFV17D yellow fever vaccine. The chain uses TRBV2 and TRBJ2-7, with TRBD2 matching 11 bases. This material consisted of CD4+ T cells sorted from PBMCs, taken 45 days after the yellow fever booster vaccination. The CDR3 sequence is CASHRGTSGSYEQYF. CDR3 coding DNA: TGTGCCAGCCATCGGGGGACTAGCGGCTCCTACGAGCAGTACTTC.